One sample yielded the 27 T cell receptor beta chains listed below, sequenced in a study of T cells in Graves' hyperthyroidism and ophthalmopathy. RNA transcripts served as the template for amplifying TCR beta CDR3 regions. During a first-round RT-PCR of the TCR CDR3, the HTBI primer set was used. One entry per CDR3 protein, called by TCRdb with MiXCR from the multiplex PCR reads. The sample carries 300,000 to 450,000 distinct CDR3 sequences, roughly 18% recorded once. Sequenced input: blood. These TCRs come from a woman aged 40 to 49 with Graves' ophthalmopathy.

This clonotype has a count of ten or more. The V and J genes are TRBV4-3 and TRBJ2-5; TRBD2 might be the D (5 bases). V was cut by 1 base and J by 2 bases, with 17 bases left in between. Germline loops: CDR1 LGHNA, CDR2 YSLEER. This CDR3 contains 17 residues. The CDR3 coding sequence is TGCGCCAGCAGCCAAGTGGGCAGCGGAAGGAGGCAAGAGACCCAGTACTTC. Protein product: CASSQVGSGRRQETQYF.

There are many counts of this clonotype. Without the conserved terminal phenylalanine or tryptophan, this CDR3 likely stems from a read error. J is TRBJ1-2 and V is TRBV20-1; D perhaps matches TRBD1 (6 bases). Trimming shortened V by 1 base and J by 4 bases, and 10 bases separated the two germline ends. From germline, CDR1 is DFQATT and CDR2 SNEGSKA (reference sequence). The length of the CDR3 is 13 residues. The CDR3 DNA reads as TGCAGTGCTAGAGGTGACAGGATCTATGGCTACACCCTC. Translating gives CSARGDRIYGYTL.

Many counts were recorded for this clonotype. The chain couples TRBV15 to TRBJ2-5; no clear D gene. Between the trimmed V and J ends, which lost 3 bases and 1 base, there was a span of 12 bases. Germline CDR1 reads LNHNV; CDR2 reads YYDKDF (reference sequence). The CDR3 has 15 amino acids. The CDR3 coding sequence is TGTGCCACCAGCAGGGCGCTTAGCAGCCAAGAGACCCAGTACTTC. Translating it yields CATSRALSSQETQYF.

This clonotype was seen at least ten times. The gene calls are TRBV6-2 or TRBV6-3 and TRBJ1-2; TRBD1 agrees at 7 bases. The CDR3 runs 12 residues. Germline V gene data show CDR1 as MNHEY and CDR2 as SVGEGT. With V trimmed by 8 bases and J by 8 bases, 8 bases remained unmatched. CDR3: CASLTGMGGYTF. CDR3 sequence (DNA): TGTGCCAGCCTGACAGGGATGGGCGGCTACACCTTC.

This clonotype has ten or more counts. The chain joins TRBV29-1 to TRBJ2-7; 9 nucleotides match TRBD1. The CDR3 is 14 residues long. V was pared by 7 bases and J by 0 bases, with 7 bases of the junction left unmatched. CDR1 SQVTM and CDR2 ANQGSEA come from the germline V gene. CDR3 loop: CSASGTGSSYEQYF. The CDR3 DNA is TGCAGCGCCTCCGGGACAGGGAGCTCCTACGAGCAGTACTTC.

This clonotype has just one count. The chain carries TRBV6-1 and TRBJ2-7; D not certain. The CDR3 runs 14 residues. V was shortened by 5 bases and J by 0 bases, with 11 bases between the two germline ends. The germline gives CDR1 MNHNS, CDR2 SASEGT. CDR3 bases: TGTGCCAGCAGTCCACGGCCAAACTCCTACGAGCAGTACTTC. It codes for CASSPRPNSYEQYF.

There are a few counts of this clonotype. J is TRBJ1-6 and V is TRBV28; D might be TRBD1 (6 bases). V was cut by 8 bases and J by 7 bases, with 15 bases left in between. Germline assignment: CDR1 MDHEN and CDR2 SYDVKM. CDR3 length equals 14 residues. CDR3 protein: CASAPAGVNSPLHF. The CDR3 coding sequence is TGTGCCAGCGCTCCGGCAGGGGTCAATTCACCCCTCCACTTT.

This clonotype has ten or more counts. The rearrangement links TRBV28 to TRBJ2-7, with D tentatively TRBD1 or TRBD2 (5 bases each). Trimming took 2 bases from V and 6 from J, leaving 17 bases between them. The CDR3 runs 15 residues. The germline gives CDR1 MDHEN, CDR2 SYDVKM. The CDR3 bases are TGTGCCAGCAGTTTAACGGGGCGGCAAGGAGGCGAGCAGTACTTC. It is translated as CASSLTGRQGGEQYF. Complete variable domain (other parts from reference TRBV28 and TRBJ2-7): DVKVTQSSRYLVKRTGEKVFLECVQDMDHENMFWYRQDPGLGLRLIYFSYDVKMKEKGDIPEGYSVSREKKERFSLILESASTNQTSMYLCASSLTGRQGGEQYFGPGTRLTVT.

This clonotype was seen ten or more times. The chain joins TRBV2 to TRBJ2-2; 7 bases line up with TRBD1. Germline loops: CDR1 SNHLY, CDR2 FYNNEI. V dropped 8 bases and J dropped 1; count of bases not matched to a gene: 10. CDR3 length: 16 residues. The DNA for the CDR3 is TGTGCCAGCTTACAGGGGCCCACCAGGAACACCGGGGAGCTGTTTTTT. It specifies CASLQGPTRNTGELFF. Supplemented by reference TRBV2 and TRBJ2-2, the full variable domain reads EPEVTQTPSHQVTQMGQEVILRCVPISNHLYFYWYRQILGQKVEFLVSFYNNEISEKSEIFDDQFSVERPDGSNFTLKIRSTKLEDSAMYFCASLQGPTRNTGELFFGEGSRLTVL.

The chain links TRBV11-2 to TRBJ2-7, with 10 nucleotides matching TRBD2. Germline V gene sequence: CDR1 SGHAT, CDR2 FQNNGV. Losses at the gene ends were 1 base for V and 4 bases for J; bases not matched to a gene: 4. The CDR3 covers 15 residues. The CDR3 region has the DNA TGTGCCAGCAGCTTAGGCCCAGCGGGAGGGTACGAGCAGTACTTC. Protein: CASSLGPAGGYEQYF.

The chain has TRBV10-3 and TRBJ1-5; D possibly corresponds to TRBD1 (5 bases). The ends were cut back, 11 bases at V and 0 bases at J, with 17 bases in the middle. The CDR3 covers 15 residues. Per the germline V gene, CDR1 is ENHRY and CDR2 is SYGVKD. The CDR3 reads CAATPGTDSNQPQHF. For the CDR3, the DNA is TGTGCCGCCACCCCCGGGACGGATAGCAATCAGCCCCAGCATTTT.

This clonotype was seen many times. The chain employs TRBV18 and TRBJ1-1; D gene ambiguous. Germline CDR1 and CDR2: KGHSH and LQKENI. There are 15 residues in the CDR3. V dropped 3 bases and J dropped 1 base, with 12 bases sitting between them. CDR3 loop: CASSPLALPNTEAFF. CDR3 nucleotides: TGTGCCAGCTCACCTCTTGCCCTACCGAACACTGAAGCTTTCTTT.

This clonotype was observed a handful of times. The J gene is TRBJ2-7, the V gene TRBV14; D is perhaps TRBD1 (6 bases). The V gene lost 3 bases and the J gene lost 7 bases, with 22 bases spanning the gap. The CDR3 runs 16 residues. Germline CDR1 and CDR2: SGHDN and FVKESK. The CDR3 is CASSHTASRGLGEQYF. The DNA of the CDR3 is TGTGCCAGCAGCCATACCGCTAGCAGGGGCTTAGGGGAGCAGTACTTC.

This clonotype was detected a few times. This chain links TRBV5-1 with TRBJ2-2, with D possibly matching TRBD1 (5 bases). The CDR3 runs to 16 residues. V lost 2 bases, J lost 6 bases, and 17 bases lay in between. Germline V gene data show CDR1 as SGHRS and CDR2 as YFSETQ. The CDR3 loop reads CASSLELRVQSGELFF. CDR3 DNA: TGCGCCAGCAGCTTAGAGCTCAGGGTGCAGTCCGGGGAGCTGTTTTTT.

This chain uses TRBV4-3 with TRBJ2-2; D gene unclear. V was shortened by 0 bases and J by 0 bases, with 11 bases between the two germline ends. Looked up from germline, CDR1 is LGHNA and CDR2 is YSLEER. The CDR3 loop spans 17 amino acids. The DNA of the CDR3 is TGCGCCAGCAGCCAAGATCCCACTATAACGAACACCGGGGAGCTGTTTTTT. Its translation is CASSQDPTITNTGELFF.

In this sample, this clonotype turned up many times. The rearrangement links TRBV6-1 to TRBJ2-2, with TRBD2 identical over 11 bases. Germline-derived CDR1 and CDR2 are MNHNS and SASEGT. The V gene end was trimmed by 5 bases and the J gene end by 5 bases; junction bases not matched to a gene: 4. This CDR3 spans 15 amino acids. DNA of the CDR3: TGTGCCAGCAGTCCTTGGACTAGCGGGACCGGGGAGCTGTTTTTT. Translation: CASSPWTSGTGELFF.

This clonotype showed up many times. The J gene is TRBJ1-1, the V gene TRBV29-1, with TRBD1 identical over 7 bases. V shed 6 bases and J 7 bases; nucleotides not matched to a gene: 2. The CDR3 has 10 residues. Per the germline V gene, CDR1 is SQVTM and CDR2 is ANQGSEA. CDR3 protein: CSVGTVEAFF. In nucleotides, the CDR3 is TGCAGCGTAGGGACAGTTGAAGCTTTCTTT.

As concerns this clonotype: At one of its ends the junction is not consistent with the germline gene, which may arise from a read error. The chain has TRBV28 and TRBJ2-7, with D perhaps assigned TRBD1 or TRBD2 (5 bases each). The CDR3 consists of 15 residues. Germline lookup yields CDR1 MDHEN and CDR2 SYDVKM. The CDR3 loop is CASFRGATGGYEQSF. The CDR3 DNA reads as TGTGCCAGTTTCCGAGGGGCGACGGGCGGCTACGAGCAGTCCTTC. The full variable domain, with the rest looked up from reference TRBV28 and TRBJ2-7, is DVKVTQSSRYLVKRTGEKVFLECVQDMDHENMFWYRQDPGLGLRLIYFSYDVKMKEKGDIPEGYSVSREKKERFSLILESASTNQTSMYLCASFRGATGGYEQSFGPGTRLTVT.

At least ten counts were recorded for this clonotype. The V and J genes are TRBV12-3 or TRBV12-4 and TRBJ2-7; 13 positions match TRBD2. The CDR3 spans 14 residues. Trimming removed 10 bases from V and 2 bases from J; junction bases left unmatched: 5. As DNA, the CDR3 is TGTGCCAAAGTGGGACTAGCGGGAACCTACGAGCAGTACTTC. Its translation: CAKVGLAGTYEQYF.

There are many counts of this clonotype. The chain carries TRBV28 and TRBJ1-5, with D perhaps matching TRBD1 (6 bases). The CDR3 loop spans 14 amino acids. V was shortened by 7 bases and J by 3 bases, with 13 bases between the two germline ends. The germline gives CDR1 MDHEN, CDR2 SYDVKM. The CDR3 sequence: CASKGGFANQPQHF. The CDR3 DNA is TGTGCCAGCAAAGGGGGATTCGCCAATCAGCCCCAGCATTTT.

This clonotype has ten or more counts. This chain joins TRBV6-4 and TRBJ1-3; D possibly corresponds to TRBD1 (5 bases). There are 14 residues in the CDR3. Germline V gives CDR1 MRHNA, CDR2 SNTAGT. The germline V and J ends were trimmed by 4 bases and 2 bases, with 9 bases remaining between them. The CDR3 spells CASSGGTAGNTIYF. CDR3 coding DNA: TGTGCCAGCAGTGGCGGGACTGCTGGAAACACCATATATTTT.

This clonotype was seen repeatedly, ten times or more. The chain carries TRBV20-1 and TRBJ2-5; D may be TRBD1 (5 bases). V lost 5 bases and J lost 4, with 17 bases in between. Germline V gives CDR1 DFQATT, CDR2 SNEGSKA (reference sequence). The CDR3 sequence is 14 residues long. The CDR3 nucleotides are TGCAGTGCTCACGCGGACATAGAGATAGAGACCCAGTACTTC. This codes for CSAHADIEIETQYF.

This clonotype was observed many times. The chain couples TRBV19 to TRBJ2-7; D is unclear. Germline V gene lookup returns CDR1 LNHDA and CDR2 SQIVND (reference sequence). The CDR3 is made up of 12 amino acids. V was trimmed by 5 bases and J by 5 bases, leaving 10 bases between them. CDR3 loop: CASSGPLNEQYF. The CDR3 DNA follows: TGTGCCAGTAGTGGACCCCTAAACGAGCAGTACTTC.

The sample holds many counts of this clonotype. Here the CDR3 reads CASSLMGEKLFF. The CDR3 coding sequence is TGTGCCAGCAGTTTAATGGGTGAAAAACTGTTTTTT. The gene calls are TRBV12-3 or TRBV12-4 and TRBJ1-4; D not resolved. This CDR3 contains 12 residues. The V end was cut by 2 bases, the J end by 7 bases, with 5 bases between.

In its sample, this clonotype was seen many times. This CDR3 reads CASSPKRVFQETQYF. The CDR3 nucleotides are TGTGCCAGCAGCCCAAAGCGGGTGTTTCAAGAGACCCAGTACTTC. This chain links TRBV7-8 with TRBJ2-5; tentative D call: TRBD2 (6 bases). The CDR3 sequence is 15 residues long. Germline assignment: CDR1 SGHVS and CDR2 FQNEAQ. Trimming removed 5 bases from V and 2 bases from J, with 15 bases in between.

This clonotype showed up many times. The rearrangement joins TRBV10-3 to TRBJ2-5; 14 bases map to TRBD2. V shed 7 bases and J 4 bases; nucleotides not matched to a gene: 5. The CDR3 covers 15 residues. Germline CDR1 ENHRY, CDR2 SYGVKD. CDR3 protein: CAITSGTSGRETQYF. The CDR3, as DNA: TGTGCCATCACTTCGGGGACTAGCGGGAGAGAGACCCAGTACTTC.

This clonotype was counted ten times or more. V gene TRBV28 combines with J gene TRBJ1-5, with 12 bases that match TRBD1. CDR3 length: 14 residues. The germline V gene encodes CDR1 MDHEN and CDR2 SYDVKM. J gave up 6 bases and V 5 bases, and 2 bases lay outside the gene matches. Here the CDR3 reads CASSGTGGFQPQHF. For the CDR3, the DNA is TGTGCCAGCAGTGGGACAGGGGGCTTTCAGCCCCAGCATTTT.